This T cell receptor beta chain derives from a study of T cells in localized non-small cell lung cancer. The V end was cut by 0 bases, the J end by 3 bases, with 12 bases between. CDR1 and CDR2 (germline): MNHNS, SASEGT. The CDR3 has 15 amino acids. The data were produced by immunoSEQ multiplex PCR, yet TCRdb's version contains in-frame clones alone and is incomplete. The sample yields roughly 58,000 clones, more than 80% seen once. The rearrangement uses TRBV6-1 and TRBJ2-7, with unresolved D. The receptor was derived from a man aged 40 to 70 with stage II lung adenocarcinoma. The material was PBMCs, obtained before any cancer treatment. CDR3 region: CASSEASGLLYEQYF. DNA for the CDR3: TGTGCCAGCAGTGAAGCGTCAGGCCTCCTCTACGAGCAGTACTTC.